Given below is one T cell receptor (beta chain) in context. The antigen remains unidentified. Using roughly 180 ng DNA, around 30,000 T cell genomes, the sorted-subset replicate PCRs were run. Assay used: immunoSEQ multiplex PCR; TCRdb lists only in-frame clones, some missing. The data contain 170,000 or so clones, about 68% of them seen just once; the ten biggest clones take up about 9.4%. This sample was taken from a study of shared clonotypes between healthy human individuals. The germline V gene encodes CDR1 SGHVT and CDR2 SQSDAQ. The CDR3 runs 16 residues. J lost 0 bases, V lost 6 bases, and 9 bases had no gene match. Whole-study findings and limits: The generation probabilities recorded for non-shared clonotypes fell below those of clonotypes shared by all four donors.

Sequenced: memory CD4+ T cells sorted from blood. Subset of the sample: CD45RA-negative fraction. The TCR was taken from a man aged 30 to 45 in good health. This chain links TRBV7-4 with TRBJ2-3, with 7 bases fitting TRBD2. CDR3 coding DNA: TGTGCCAGCAGTCTCAACGCGGGAGTAAGCACAGATACGCAGTATTTT. It yields the protein CASSLNAGVSTDTQYF.